These 27 T cell receptor beta chains were sequenced from one sample in a study of OX40 agonist ivuxolimab in advanced cancers. The table came from immunoSEQ multiplex PCR; TCRdb's copy has only in-frame clones and leaves some out. This repertoire shows tens of thousands of clones, 70% to 90% found once; its top ten account for roughly 0.9%. Here the sequenced sample was CD4+ or CD8+ T cells sorted from blood, taken in a trial of the OX40 agonist ivuxolimab. These receptors came from an adult with an advanced solid tumor such as melanoma, head and neck, liver or kidney cancer.

This chain connects TRBV7-9 to TRBJ2-1, with a possible D match to TRBD2 (5 bases). The CDR3 consists of 15 residues. In germline, CDR1 is SEHNR, CDR2 FQNEAQ (reference sequence). V gave up 5 bases and J gave up 0 bases, with 11 bases separating them. CDR3 region: CASSGPDSSYNEQFF. CDR3 DNA sequence: TGTGCCAGCAGCGGTCCGGACTCCTCCTACAATGAGCAGTTCTTC.

V and J are TRBV6-1 and TRBJ2-1, with TRBD2 matching over 13 bases. Looked up from germline, CDR1 is MNHNS and CDR2 is SASEGT. The CDR3 contains 14 residues. V shed 8 bases, J shed 12 bases, and the junction held 10 bases outside the gene matches. The CDR3 here is CASGTSGEYRLQFF. The DNA of the CDR3 is TGTGCCAGCGGGACTAGCGGGGAATACAGGTTGCAGTTCTTC.

This chain links TRBV4-2 with TRBJ1-1, with unresolved D. V gave up 3 bases and J gave up 1 base, with 9 bases separating them. Germline V gene lookup returns CDR1 LGHNA and CDR2 YNFKEQ. There are 14 residues in the CDR3. The CDR3 region is CASSHVGKNTEAFF. CDR3 bases: TGTGCCAGCAGCCATGTCGGAAAGAACACTGAAGCTTTCTTT.

V gene TRBV19 combines with J gene TRBJ1-1; unclear D gene. The germline gives CDR1 LNHDA, CDR2 SQIVND (reference sequence). Trimming removed 6 bases from V and 0 bases from J, with 14 bases in between. CDR3 size: 15 residues. The CDR3 spells CASRKTAGMNTEAFF. DNA for the CDR3: TGTGCCAGTAGAAAAACCGCGGGCATGAACACTGAAGCTTTCTTT. The full variable domain, completed using reference TRBV19 and TRBJ1-1, is DGGITQSPKYLFRKEGQNVTLSCEQNLNHDAMYWYRQDPGQGLRLIYYSQIVNDFQKGDIAEGYSVSREKKESFPLTVTSAQKNPTAFYLCASRKTAGMNTEAFFGQGTRLTVV.

The CDR3 nucleotides are TGTGCCAGCAGTCGAAGGGGCCCCCCCTACGAGCAGTACTTC. The encoded protein is CASSRRGPPYEQYF. The V call is TRBV6-5, the J call TRBJ2-7, with a possible D match to TRBD1 (5 bases). Trimming cost V 5 bases and J 2 bases, with 13 bases left between them. CDR1 and CDR2 (germline): MNHEY, SVGAGI. The CDR3 covers 14 residues.

The chain links TRBV7-2 to TRBJ1-2; 9 bases agree with TRBD1. Germline CDR1 SGHTA, CDR2 FQGNSA. The V segment lost 5 bases and the J segment 5 bases; nucleotides outside the gene matches: 3. The CDR3 totals 13 residues. As DNA, the CDR3 is TGTGCCAGCAGCCTGGGGACAGGGTATGGCTACACCTTC. Translating it yields CASSLGTGYGYTF.

This chain links TRBV25-1 with TRBJ1-3; D gene uncertain. Germline lookup yields CDR1 MGHDK and CDR2 SYGVNS. The CDR3 covers 11 residues. V dropped 2 bases and J dropped 8 bases, with 4 bases sitting between them. The DNA of the CDR3 is TGTGCCAGCAGTGAAGGGTACACCATATATTTT. This translates into CASSEGYTIYF. Full variable domain (missing parts from reference TRBV25-1 and TRBJ1-3): EADIYQTPRYLVIGTGKKITLECSQTMGHDKMYWYQQDPGMELHLIHYSYGVNSTEKGDLSSESTVSRIRTEHFPLTLESARPSHTSQYLCASSEGYTIYFGEGSWLTVV.

This CDR3 is CASSYAGQGNYGYTF. The DNA for the CDR3 is TGTGCCAGCAGTTACGCCGGACAGGGGAACTATGGCTACACCTTC. The chain uses TRBV6-5 and TRBJ1-2; 9 nucleotides agree with TRBD1. Germline V gene data show CDR1 as MNHEY and CDR2 as SVGAGI. V dropped 2 bases and J dropped 2; count of bases not matched to a gene: 3. CDR3 size: 15 residues.

The genes are TRBV10-3 and TRBJ1-2; 9 bases are a match to TRBD1. Germline V CDR1 and CDR2: ENHRY, SYGVKD. V shed 11 bases and J 6 bases; nucleotides not matched to a gene: 13. This CDR3 is built from 14 residues. CDR3 nucleotide sequence: TGTGCCGTCGCACAAAGGGACAGGGAGGATGGCTACACCTTC. Encoded protein: CAVAQRDREDGYTF.

The V call is TRBV7-2, the J call TRBJ1-1; D perhaps matches TRBD1 (6 bases). Germline CDR1 reads SGHTA; CDR2 reads FQGNSA. The CDR3 consists of 17 residues. Trimming removed 5 bases from V and 4 bases from J, with 23 bases in between. The CDR3 reads CASSRGGVGAGGTEAFF. The CDR3 DNA is TGTGCCAGCAGCCGAGGGGGGGTCGGGGCCGGAGGCACTGAAGCTTTCTTT.

About this clone itself: Other DNA sequences in this sample translate to the same CDR3. The rearrangement links TRBV5-1 to TRBJ2-1, with D unclear. The CDR3 covers 14 residues. Trimming removed 2 bases at V and 0 bases at J, with 6 bases between. In germline, CDR1 is SGHRS, CDR2 YFSETQ. The CDR3 spells CASSLQSSYNEQFF. The CDR3 coding sequence is TGCGCCAGCAGCTTACAGAGCTCCTACAATGAGCAGTTCTTC.

This rearrangement joins TRBV2 to TRBJ2-3, with TRBD2 identical over 13 bases. This CDR3 region has 21 residues. Germline loops: CDR1 SNHLY, CDR2 FYNNEI. Trimming removed 2 bases from V and 0 bases from J; junction bases left unmatched: 14. The CDR3 sequence is CASSETPGLAGPPTSTDTQYF. CDR3 nucleotides: TGTGCCAGCAGTGAAACACCGGGACTAGCGGGGCCCCCAACTAGCACAGATACGCAGTATTTT. Full variable domain (outside the CDR3, taken from reference TRBV2 and TRBJ2-3): EPEVTQTPSHQVTQMGQEVILRCVPISNHLYFYWYRQILGQKVEFLVSFYNNEISEKSEIFDDQFSVERPDGSNFTLKIRSTKLEDSAMYFCASSETPGLAGPPTSTDTQYFGPGTRLTVL.

The CDR3: CASSSSGVGRTDTQYF. The DNA of the CDR3 is TGCGCCAGCAGCTCATCGGGGGTAGGCCGCACAGATACGCAGTATTTT. This chain joins TRBV5-1 and TRBJ2-3, with D perhaps matching TRBD2 (6 bases). Trimming removed 3 bases at V and 1 base at J, with 15 bases between. Germline CDR1 and CDR2: SGHRS and YFSETQ. The CDR3 runs 16 residues.

This chain joins TRBV5-1 and TRBJ2-1, with no clear D. V was shortened by 0 bases and J by 8 bases, with 12 bases between the two germline ends. CDR1 and CDR2 (germline): SGHRS, YFSETQ. The CDR3 consists of 14 residues. The CDR3 protein is CASSLGHDLDEQFF. For the CDR3, the DNA is TGCGCCAGCAGCTTGGGGCACGACCTGGATGAGCAGTTCTTC.

The chain employs TRBV7-7 and TRBJ2-5; 9 bases match TRBD1. V shed 0 bases and J 5 bases; nucleotides not matched to a gene: 4. The CDR3 consists of 15 residues. CDR1 is SSHAT and CDR2 is FNYEAQ in the germline V gene (reference sequence). CDR3 amino acids: CASSLAGQGRETQYF. CDR3 coding DNA: TGTGCCAGCAGCTTAGCAGGACAGGGGCGGGAGACCCAGTACTTC. Variable domain in full (rest from reference TRBV7-7 and TRBJ2-5): GAGVSQSPRYKVTKRGQDVTLRCDPISSHATLYWYQQALGQGPEFLTYFNYEAQPDKSGLPSDRFSAERPEGSISTLTIQRTEQRDSAMYRCASSLAGQGRETQYFGPGTRLLVL.

This clone is a singleton in its sample. The gene calls are TRBV18 and TRBJ2-7; TRBD1 matches at 8 bases. The CDR3 has 15 residues. The V gene end was trimmed by 4 bases and the J gene end by 0 bases; junction bases not matched to a gene: 5. Germline CDR1 KGHSH, CDR2 LQKENI. The CDR3 sequence is CASSLGQGASYEQYF. CDR3 in DNA: TGTGCCAGCTCACTTGGACAGGGAGCCTCCTACGAGCAGTACTTC.

The chain couples TRBV4-2 to TRBJ2-3, with D perhaps matching TRBD2 (6 bases). Germline V CDR1 and CDR2: LGHNA, YNFKEQ. The CDR3 is made up of 15 amino acids. The ends were cut back, 4 bases at V and 1 base at J, with 12 bases in the middle. CDR3 nucleotide sequence: TGTGCCAGCAGCCTGGTTTCTAGCGGCACAGATACGCAGTATTTT. Residues: CASSLVSSGTDTQYF.

The genes are TRBV6-1 and TRBJ2-2; D gene unclear. The CDR3 totals 14 residues. Germline lookup yields CDR1 MNHNS and CDR2 SASEGT. With 6 bases removed from V and 6 bases from J, the gap between germline ends came to 14 bases. The CDR3 DNA reads TGTGCCAGCAGCGCCAAGCTACGCGCCGGGGAGCTGTTTTTT. Translating gives CASSAKLRAGELFF.

The CDR3 sequence: CASSVQGGLKETQYF. CDR3 bases: TGTGCCAGCAGCGTACAGGGGGGGCTCAAGGAGACCCAGTACTTC. The chain combines TRBV9 with TRBJ2-5; tentatively, D is TRBD1 or TRBD2 (7 bases each). The V end lost 1 base, the J end lost 5 bases, and 15 bases lay between the germline ends. Per germline, CDR1 SGDLS and CDR2 YYNGEE. The CDR3 is 15 amino acids.

The V and J genes are TRBV11-1 and TRBJ1-1; tentatively, D is TRBD1 (6 bases). In germline, CDR1 is SGHAT, CDR2 FQDESV (reference sequence). Trimming pared 5 bases from V and 5 bases from J, leaving 18 bases between. This CDR3 is 15 amino acids long. The CDR3 region has the DNA TGTGCCAGCAGCCCCCCGGGGGGGGCGCGTACTGAAGCTTTCTTT. Protein sequence: CASSPPGGARTEAFF.

This clone appeared a single time. The chain is built from TRBV12-5 and TRBJ1-3, with D unresolved. V was trimmed by 5 bases and J by 2 bases, leaving 1 base between them. The CDR3 has 11 amino acids. Germline V lookup: CDR1 LGHNT, CDR2 FRNRAP. The CDR3 reads CASGPGNTIYF. The CDR3 nucleotides read TGTGCTAGTGGTCCTGGAAACACCATATATTTT.

The chain combines TRBV5-6 with TRBJ2-4; 10 positions match TRBD2. From germline, CDR1 is SGHDT and CDR2 YYEEEE. The CDR3 spans 18 residues. The trim removed 4 bases at V and 3 bases at J, leaving 13 bases unmatched. Here the CDR3 reads CASSRRGLAGGYKNIQYF. The DNA of the CDR3 is TGTGCCAGCAGCCGCCGCGGGTTAGCGGGGGGTTACAAAAACATTCAGTACTTC. Supplemented by reference TRBV5-6 and TRBJ2-4, the full variable domain reads DAGVTQSPTHLIKTRGQQVTLRCSPKSGHDTVSWYQQALGQGPQFIFQYYEEEERQRGNFPDRFSGHQFPNYSSELNVNALLLGDSALYLCASSRRGLAGGYKNIQYFGAGTRLSVL.

The chain is built from TRBV5-5 and TRBJ2-7; 7 bases fit TRBD2. Germline V gene data show CDR1 as SGHKS and CDR2 as YYEKEE (reference sequence). CDR3 length: 15 amino acids. Losses at the gene ends were 1 base for V and 2 bases for J; bases not matched to a gene: 6. Here the CDR3 reads CASSLRPGLTYEQYF. The CDR3 nucleotides are TGTGCCAGCAGCTTGAGGCCGGGACTAACCTACGAGCAGTACTTC.

This chain links TRBV10-3 with TRBJ1-1; 10 bases are a match to TRBD1. CDR1 is ENHRY and CDR2 is SYGVKD in the germline V gene. The CDR3 runs to 13 residues. V trimming: 8 bases; J trimming: 2 bases; junction bases outside the gene matches: 2. The CDR3 reads CAIGQGDNTEAFF. The CDR3 coding sequence is TGTGCCATCGGACAGGGGGATAACACTGAAGCTTTCTTT.

The genes are TRBV19 and TRBJ1-6; a possible D gene is TRBD1 (5 bases). CDR3 length equals 14 residues. V was shortened by 7 bases and J by 4 bases, with 11 bases between the two germline ends. Germline V CDR1 and CDR2: LNHDA, SQIVND (reference sequence). CDR3 coding DNA: TGTGCCAGTACTCCGGGACGTTATAATTCACCCCTCCACTTT. This gives the protein CASTPGRYNSPLHF.

The chain carries TRBV6-5 and TRBJ2-1; 7 nucleotides agree with TRBD2. V shed 5 bases and J 7 bases; nucleotides not matched to a gene: 11. The germline CDR1 and CDR2 sequences are MNHEY and SVGAGI. The CDR3 sequence is 15 residues long. CDR3 residues: CASSTSVPSLNEQFF. The CDR3 DNA is TGTGCCAGCAGTACTAGCGTACCTTCCTTAAATGAGCAGTTCTTC.

The CDR3 sequence is CASSLVVLADYDTQYF. The DNA for the CDR3 is TGCGCCAGCAGCTTGGTGGTACTAGCGGACTATGATACGCAGTATTTT. J is TRBJ2-3 and V is TRBV5-1, with 8 bases fitting TRBD2. V lost 0 bases to trimming and J lost 6 bases; unmatched junction nucleotides: 9. Germline V gene lookup returns CDR1 SGHRS and CDR2 YFSETQ. This CDR3 has 16 residues.